One TCR beta chain is described in this entry. Its antigen is unknown. The source of the sample is a study of shared clonotypes between healthy human individuals. The wider study: Each donor had three CD4 naive, three CD4 memory, two CD8 naive and one CD8 memory plate. Study conclusions and caveats: What naive subsets generally showed was a larger estimated richness than memory subsets showed. It was anticipated that sequencing depth would influence how many clonotypes donors shared. At large depth, rarefaction still showed sorted-subset sequencing to be incomplete.

The assay was immunoSEQ multiplex PCR, and TCRdb's table has in-frame clones only and misses some. The sample lists roughly 1.5 million clones, 95% to 99% occurring once. CDR1 is SGHNT, CDR2 YYREEE, per germline (reference sequence). Trimming left V 4 bases short and J 3 bases short, with 14 bases between. The CDR3 has 14 amino acids. The chain uses TRBV5-4 and TRBJ2-7; possible D gene TRBD1, 6 bases. The receptor was isolated from a man aged 25 to 40 in good health. The sequencing sample was made of naive CD4+ T cells sorted from blood. The subset is: CD45RA+ positively selected. The CDR3 reads CASSLQGNYYEQYF. The CDR3 DNA is TGTGCCAGCAGCCTGCAGGGGAATTACTACGAGCAGTACTTC. Variable domain in full (rest from reference TRBV5-4 and TRBJ2-7): ETGVTQSPTHLIKTRGQQVTLRCSSQSGHNTVSWYQQALGQGPQFIFQYYREEENGRGNFPPRFSGLQFPNYSSELNVNALELDDSALYLCASSLQGNYYEQYFGPGTRLTVT.